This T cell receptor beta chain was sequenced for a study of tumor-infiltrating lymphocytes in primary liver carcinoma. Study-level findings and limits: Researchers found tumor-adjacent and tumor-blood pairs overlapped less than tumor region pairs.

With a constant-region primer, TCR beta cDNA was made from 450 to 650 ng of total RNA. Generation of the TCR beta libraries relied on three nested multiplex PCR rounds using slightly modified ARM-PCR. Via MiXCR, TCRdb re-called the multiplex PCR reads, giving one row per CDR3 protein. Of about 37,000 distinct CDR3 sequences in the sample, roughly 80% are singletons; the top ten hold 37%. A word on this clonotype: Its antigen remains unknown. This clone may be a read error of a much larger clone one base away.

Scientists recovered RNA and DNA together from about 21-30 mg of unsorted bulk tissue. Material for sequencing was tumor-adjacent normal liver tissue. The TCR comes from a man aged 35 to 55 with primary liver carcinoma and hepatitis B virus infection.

The CDR3 protein is CASSPDRGRGRPQHF. In DNA form, the CDR3 reads TGTGCCAGCAGCCCTGACAGGGGGCGCGGACGGCCCCAGCATTTT. This chain connects TRBV11-2 to TRBJ1-5; 10 bases match TRBD1. CDR1 is SGHAT and CDR2 is FQNNGV in the germline V gene. The V and J ends lost 5 bases and 9 bases, in that order; junction bases with no gene match: 10. CDR3 size: 15 residues. Full variable domain (rest looked up from reference TRBV11-2 and TRBJ1-5): EAGVAQSPRYKIIEKRQSVAFWCNPISGHATLYWYQQILGQGPKLLIQFQNNGVVDDSQLPKDRFSAERLKGVDSTLKIQPAKLEDSAVYLCASSPDRGRGRPQHFGDGTRLSIL.